Included here is one TCR beta chain sequence, with context. This record belongs to a study of blood T cell repertoires in COVID-19. Across the study: Some COVID-19 samples were acute and others convalescent; all came from the United States, Italy and Spain.

Individuals aged about 18 to 100 years were recruited from approximately 24 US areas. The CDR3 is 14 amino acids. Trimming stripped 0 bases from V and 0 bases from J, with 5 bases between. Germline assignment: CDR1 MNHEY and CDR2 SMNVEV (reference sequence). Method: immunoSEQ multiplex PCR; TCRdb's copy keeps in-frame clones and lacks some. The table shows about 280,000 clones, with around 90% occurring only once. The gene calls are TRBV27 and TRBJ1-2; the D is unclear. The receptor's source is a woman under 30 with acute COVID-19. The sample was PBMCs or T cells enriched from blood (not recorded which). The CDR3 loop is CASSLSPANYGYTF. CDR3 DNA: TGTGCCAGCAGTTTATCCCCAGCTAACTATGGCTACACCTTC.